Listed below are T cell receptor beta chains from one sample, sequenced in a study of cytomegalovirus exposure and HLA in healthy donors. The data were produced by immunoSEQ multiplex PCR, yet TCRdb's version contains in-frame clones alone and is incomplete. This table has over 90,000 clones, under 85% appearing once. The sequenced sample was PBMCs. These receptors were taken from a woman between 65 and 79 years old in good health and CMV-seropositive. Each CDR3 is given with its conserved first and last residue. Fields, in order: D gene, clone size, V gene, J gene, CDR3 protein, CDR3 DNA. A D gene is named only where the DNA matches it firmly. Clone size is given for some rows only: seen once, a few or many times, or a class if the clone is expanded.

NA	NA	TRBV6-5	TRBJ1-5	CASRVRLNSNQPQHF	TGTGCCAGCAGGGTGAGATTAAACAGCAATCAGCCCCAGCATTTT
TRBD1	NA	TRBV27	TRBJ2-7	CASTKLDRAYEQYF	TGTGCCAGCACGAAGCTGGACAGGGCCTACGAGCAGTACTTC
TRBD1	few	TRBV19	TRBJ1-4	CASKYGTALNEKLFF	TGTGCCAGCAAGTACGGGACAGCACTTAATGAAAAACTGTTTTTT
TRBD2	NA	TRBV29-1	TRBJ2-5	CSVEEGQSGGTGTQYF	TGCAGCGTTGAAGAGGGTCAAAGCGGGGGGACTGGGACCCAGTACTTC
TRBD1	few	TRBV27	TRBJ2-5	CASSLSGGQGSKTQYF	TGTGCCAGCAGTTTATCGGGGGGACAGGGGTCGAAGACCCAGTACTTC
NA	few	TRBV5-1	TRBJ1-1	CASSLAVGANTEAFF	TGCGCCAGCAGCTTGGCGGTGGGGGCGAACACTGAAGCTTTCTTT
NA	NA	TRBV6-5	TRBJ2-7	CASSYMGRNDEQYF	TGTGCCAGCAGTTACATGGGGAGGAATGACGAGCAGTACTTC
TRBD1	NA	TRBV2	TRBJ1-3	CARRATGGSGNTIYF	TGTGCCAGGAGAGCGACAGGGGGTTCTGGAAACACCATATATTTT
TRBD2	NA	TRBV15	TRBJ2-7	CATSRGSGDTSYEQYF	TGTGCCACCAGCAGAGGAAGCGGGGATACATCCTACGAGCAGTACTTC
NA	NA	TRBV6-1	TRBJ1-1	CASRTGSYETEAFF	TGTGCCAGCAGAACAGGGTCGTATGAGACTGAAGCTTTCTTT
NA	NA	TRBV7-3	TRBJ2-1	CASSLTGGAGTEQFF	TGTGCCAGCAGCTTAACGGGGGGGGCGGGGACTGAGCAGTTCTTC
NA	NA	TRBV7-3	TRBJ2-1	CASSSLAESSYNEQFF	TGTGCCAGCAGCAGCTTAGCGGAAAGCTCCTACAATGAGCAGTTCTTC
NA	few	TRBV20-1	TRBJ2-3	CSAPGVYTQYF	TGCAGTGCTCCCGGGGTATATACGCAGTATTTT
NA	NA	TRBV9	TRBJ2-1	CASSVGAQRNYNEQFF	TGTGCCAGCAGCGTAGGCGCACAGAGAAACTACAATGAGCAGTTCTTC
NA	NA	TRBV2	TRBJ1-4	CASSGGPLDEKLFF	TGTGCCAGCAGTGGGGGGCCACTAGATGAAAAACTGTTTTTT
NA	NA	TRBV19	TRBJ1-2	CASSFMTANYGYTF	TGTGCCAGTAGTTTTATGACAGCTAACTATGGCTACACCTTC
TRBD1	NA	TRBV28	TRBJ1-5	CASSLGQGTSNQPQHF	TGTGCCAGCAGTTTAGGACAGGGGACTAGCAATCAGCCCCAGCATTTT
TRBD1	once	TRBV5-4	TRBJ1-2	CASSLPGQGGYTF	TGTGCCAGCAGCTTGCCGGGACAGGGAGGCTACACCTTC
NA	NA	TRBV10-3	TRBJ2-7	CAISEYYEQYF	TGTGCCATCAGTGAATACTACGAGCAGTACTTC
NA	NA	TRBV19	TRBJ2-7	CASSGSTGEQYF	TGTGCCAGTAGCGGGTCAACGGGGGAGCAGTACTTC
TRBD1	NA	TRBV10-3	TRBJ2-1	CAIATGTGSYNEQFF	TGTGCCATCGCGACAGGGACAGGGTCCTACAATGAGCAGTTCTTC
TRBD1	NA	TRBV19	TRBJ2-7	CASSSGTGGYEQYF	TGTGCCAGTAGTAGCGGGACAGGGGGCTACGAGCAGTACTTC
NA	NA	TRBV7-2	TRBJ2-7	CASSLVGAGGSYEQYF	TGTGCCAGCAGCTTAGTGGGAGCTGGAGGCTCCTACGAGCAGTACTTC
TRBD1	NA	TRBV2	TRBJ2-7	CASEGTGGSYEQYF	TGTGCCAGCGAGGGGACAGGAGGCTCCTACGAGCAGTACTTC
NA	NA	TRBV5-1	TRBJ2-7	CASSTPGGYEQYF	TGCGCCAGCAGCACCCCGGGTGGCTACGAGCAGTACTTC
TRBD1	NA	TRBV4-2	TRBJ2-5	CASSQTPGQGLETRYF	TGTGCCAGCAGCCAAACCCCGGGACAGGGATTGGAGACCCGGTACTTC
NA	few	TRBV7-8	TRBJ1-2	CASSPIPDLVSYTF	TGTGCCAGCAGCCCCATTCCTGATCTAGTTAGCTACACCTTC
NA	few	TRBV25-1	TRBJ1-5	CASSASGNQPQHF	TGTGCCAGCAGTGCGAGTGGCAATCAGCCCCAGCATTTT
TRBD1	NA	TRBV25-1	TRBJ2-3	CASSDGTGTRDTQYF	TGTGCCAGCAGTGACGGGACAGGGACAAGAGATACGCAGTATTTT
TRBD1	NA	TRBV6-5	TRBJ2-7	CASSYVGTGWNEQYF	TGTGCCAGCAGTTACGTGGGGACAGGGTGGAACGAGCAGTACTTC
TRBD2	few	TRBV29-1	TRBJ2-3	CSVRPGGGVTDTQYF	TGCAGCGTTCGCCCGGGCGGGGGGGTCACAGATACGCAGTATTTT
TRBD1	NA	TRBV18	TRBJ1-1	CASSPRPAGGFSLEAFF	TGTGCCAGCTCACCACGTCCGGCAGGGGGGTTTAGTCTTGAAGCTTTCTTT
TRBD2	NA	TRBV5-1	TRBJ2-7	CASSLGLARNYEQYF	TGCGCCAGCAGCTTGGGACTAGCGAGAAACTACGAGCAGTACTTC
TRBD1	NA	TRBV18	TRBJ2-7	CASSPLRQGNYEQYF	TGTGCCAGCTCACCACTGAGACAGGGAAACTACGAGCAGTACTTC
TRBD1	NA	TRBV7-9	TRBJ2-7	CASSPMTGVSYEQYF	TGTGCCAGCAGCCCGATGACAGGGGTCTCCTACGAGCAGTACTTC
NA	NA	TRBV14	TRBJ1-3	CASSQLGVGNTIYF	TGTGCCAGCAGCCAGCTCGGGGTTGGAAACACCATATATTTT
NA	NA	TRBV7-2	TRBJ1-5	CASSLATGLHQPQHF	TGTGCCAGCAGCTTAGCAACAGGGTTACATCAGCCCCAGCATTTT
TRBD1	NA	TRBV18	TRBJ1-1	CASSPRTGDVGTEAFF	TGTGCCAGCTCACCCCGGACAGGGGACGTGGGAACTGAAGCTTTCTTT
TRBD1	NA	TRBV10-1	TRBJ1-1	CASSGGQAGNTEAFF	TGCGCCAGCAGTGGCGGACAGGCCGGGAACACTGAAGCTTTCTTT
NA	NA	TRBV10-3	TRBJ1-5	CAIKEGVGNQPQHF	TGTGCCATCAAAGAGGGGGTCGGCAATCAGCCCCAGCATTTT
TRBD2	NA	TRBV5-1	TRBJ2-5	CASSLGASGGLEETQYF	TGCGCCAGCAGCTTGGGGGCTAGCGGGGGGTTAGAAGAGACCCAGTACTTC
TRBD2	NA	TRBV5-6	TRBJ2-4	CASSLVPGGLAKNIQYF	TGTGCCAGCAGCTTGGTCCCGGGAGGTTTAGCCAAAAACATTCAGTACTTC
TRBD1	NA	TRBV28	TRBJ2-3	CASRRFVGTGVSDTQYF	TGTGCCAGCAGGAGATTCGTTGGGACAGGGGTTTCGGATACGCAGTATTTT
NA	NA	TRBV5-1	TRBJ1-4	CASSLEGTTNEKLFF	TGCGCCAGCAGCTTGGAGGGGACAACTAATGAAAAACTGTTTTTT
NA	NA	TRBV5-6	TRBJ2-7	CASSLGLMANPEQYF	TGTGCCAGCAGCTTGGGACTCATGGCGAACCCCGAGCAGTACTTC
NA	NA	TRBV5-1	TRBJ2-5	CASSLAVTETQYF	TGCGCCAGCAGCTTGGCTGTGACTGAGACCCAGTACTTC
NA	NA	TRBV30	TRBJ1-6	CAWNWQGIHSPLHF	TGTGCCTGGAACTGGCAGGGGATTCATTCACCCCTCCACTTT
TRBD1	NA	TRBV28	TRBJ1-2	CASSLGTGGFYGYTF	TGTGCCAGCAGTTTAGGGACAGGGGGTTTCTATGGCTACACCTTC
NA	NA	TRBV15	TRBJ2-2	CATSRDLIDTGELFF	TGTGCCACCAGCAGAGATCTTATAGACACCGGGGAGCTGTTTTTT
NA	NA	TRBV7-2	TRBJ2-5	CASSLAGPQQETQYF	TGTGCCAGCAGCTTGGCAGGGCCCCAACAAGAGACCCAGTACTTC
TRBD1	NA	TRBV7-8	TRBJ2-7	CASREGTGAREQYF	TGTGCCAGCAGAGAGGGGACAGGGGCCCGCGAGCAGTACTTC
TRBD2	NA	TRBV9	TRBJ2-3	CASSVSGSSDTQYF	TGTGCCAGCAGCGTTAGCGGGAGTTCAGATACGCAGTATTTT
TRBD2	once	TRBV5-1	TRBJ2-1	CASSLAGTSGAYNEQFF	TGCGCCAGCAGCTTGGCCGGGACTAGCGGGGCCTACAATGAGCAGTTCTTC
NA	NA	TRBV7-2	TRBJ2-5	CASSLQYGETQYF	TGTGCCAGCAGCTTACAGTACGGGGAGACCCAGTACTTC
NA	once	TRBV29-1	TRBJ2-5	CSVEAQLASETQYF	TGCAGCGTTGAAGCTCAGCTAGCGAGTGAGACCCAGTACTTC
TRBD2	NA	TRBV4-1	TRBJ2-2	CASSHLGLANTGELFF	TGCGCCAGCAGCCACCTGGGACTAGCGAACACCGGGGAGCTGTTTTTT
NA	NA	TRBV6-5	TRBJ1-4	CASSYSQGINEKLFF	TGTGCCAGCAGTTACTCCCAGGGGATTAATGAAAAACTGTTTTTT
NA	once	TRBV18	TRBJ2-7	CASSPPVSNEQYF	TGTGCCAGCTCACCACCTGTTAGCAACGAGCAGTACTTC
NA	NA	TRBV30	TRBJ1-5	CAWSQNSNQPQHF	TGTGCCTGGAGTCAAAATAGCAATCAGCCCCAGCATTTT
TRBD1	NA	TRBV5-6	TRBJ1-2	CASSLGTAANYGYTF	TGTGCCAGCAGCCTTGGGACAGCAGCTAACTATGGCTACACCTTC